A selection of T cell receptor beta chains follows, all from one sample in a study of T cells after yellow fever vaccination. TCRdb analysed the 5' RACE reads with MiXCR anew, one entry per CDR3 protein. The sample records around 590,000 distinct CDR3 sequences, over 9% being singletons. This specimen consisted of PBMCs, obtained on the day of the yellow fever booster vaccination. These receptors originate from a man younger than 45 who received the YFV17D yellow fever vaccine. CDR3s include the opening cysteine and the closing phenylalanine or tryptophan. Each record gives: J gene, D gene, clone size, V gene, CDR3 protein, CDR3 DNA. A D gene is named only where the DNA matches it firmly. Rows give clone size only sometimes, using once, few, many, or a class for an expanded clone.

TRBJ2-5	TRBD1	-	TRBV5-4	CASSLFVGTGGRETQYF	TGTGCCAGCAGCTTATTCGTTGGGACAGGGGGCCGGGAGACCCAGTACTTC
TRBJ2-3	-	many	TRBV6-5	CASRNLYTDTQYF	TGTGCCAGCAGAAACCTCTACACAGATACGCAGTATTTT
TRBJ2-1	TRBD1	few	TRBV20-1	CSARDGQGLHNEQFF	TGCAGTGCTAGAGATGGACAGGGCCTACACAATGAGCAGTTCTTC
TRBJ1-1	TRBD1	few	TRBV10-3	CAIKASDRGRNTEAFF	TGTGCCATCAAGGCCTCCGACAGGGGGCGAAACACTGAAGCTTTCTTT
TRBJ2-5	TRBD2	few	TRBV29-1	CSTTSGRVETQYF	TGCAGCACAACTAGCGGGAGGGTAGAGACCCAGTACTTC
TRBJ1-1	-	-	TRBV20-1	CSARDQDLMVVNTEAFF	TGCAGTGCTAGAGATCAGGACTTAATGGTGGTGAACACTGAAGCTTTCTTT
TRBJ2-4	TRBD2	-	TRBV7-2	CASSLGGFGKNIQYF	TGTGCCAGCAGCCTCGGGGGGTTCGGCAAAAACATTCAGTACTTC
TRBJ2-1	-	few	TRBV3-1	CASSLLRDHNEQFF	TGTGCCAGCAGCCTGTTGCGGGACCACAATGAGCAGTTCTTC
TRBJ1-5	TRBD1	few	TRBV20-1	CSAGQGLNRPQHF	TGCAGCGCGGGACAGGGTCTTAATCGACCCCAGCATTTT
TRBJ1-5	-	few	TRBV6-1	CASSPGWAFQPQHF	TGTGCCAGCAGTCCAGGGTGGGCTTTTCAGCCCCAGCATTTT
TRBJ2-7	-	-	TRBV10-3	CAIKVSAAGYEQYF	TGTGCCATCAAAGTCTCAGCCGCGGGATACGAGCAGTACTTC
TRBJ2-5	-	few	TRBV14	CASSQEASRFRETQYF	TGTGCCAGCAGCCAAGAAGCGTCGCGGTTCAGGGAGACCCAGTACTTC
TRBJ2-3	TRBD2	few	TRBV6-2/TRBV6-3	CASSFSGKGDTQYF	TGTGCCAGCAGTTTTAGCGGGAAGGGAGATACGCAGTATTTT
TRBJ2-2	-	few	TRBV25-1	CASTKLAGNTGELFF	TGTGCCAGCACCAAATTGGCAGGGAACACCGGGGAGCTGTTTTTT
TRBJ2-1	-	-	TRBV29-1	CSVEPGVRNEQFF	TGCAGCGTTGAGCCAGGGGTGCGCAATGAGCAGTTCTTC
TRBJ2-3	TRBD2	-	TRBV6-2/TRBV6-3	CASRAGLAGKDTQYF	TGTGCCAGCAGGGCGGGACTAGCGGGAAAAGATACGCAGTATTTT
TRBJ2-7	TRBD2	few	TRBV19	CASSPQTTSGSYEQYF	TGTGCCAGTAGTCCTCAGACGACTAGCGGGAGTTACGAGCAGTACTTC
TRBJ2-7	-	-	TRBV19	CASSILGAEEEQYF	TGTGCCAGTAGTATCCTTGGGGCAGAGGAGGAGCAGTACTTC
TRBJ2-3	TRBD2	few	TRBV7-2	CASSLVRGREDTQYF	TGTGCCAGCAGCTTGGTACGAGGGAGGGAGGATACGCAGTATTTT
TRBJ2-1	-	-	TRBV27	CASSLDLASYNEQFF	TGTGCCAGCAGTTTAGATCTAGCGTCCTACAATGAGCAGTTCTTC
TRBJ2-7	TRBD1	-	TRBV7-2	CASSSPLTGESYEQYF	TGTGCCAGCAGCTCCCCACTGACAGGGGAGTCCTACGAGCAGTACTTC
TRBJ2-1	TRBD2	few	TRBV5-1	CASSLVAGNYNEQFF	TGCGCCAGCAGCTTGGTAGCGGGAAACTACAATGAGCAGTTCTTC
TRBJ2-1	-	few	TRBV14	CASRLVGGNEQFF	TGTGCCAGCCGCCTCGTGGGTGGCAATGAGCAGTTCTTC
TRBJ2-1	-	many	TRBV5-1	CASSQWGEQFF	TGCGCCAGCAGCCAGTGGGGTGAGCAGTTCTTC
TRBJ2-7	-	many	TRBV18	CASSPTVGSSYEQYF	TGTGCCAGCTCACCCACGGTGGGGAGCTCCTACGAGCAGTACTTC
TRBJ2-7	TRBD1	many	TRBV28	CASRTGGQGVYEQYF	TGTGCCAGCAGGACGGGGGGACAGGGGGTCTACGAGCAGTACTTC
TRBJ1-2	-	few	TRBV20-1	CSARDQQGGYTF	TGCAGTGCTAGAGATCAGCAGGGAGGCTACACCTTC
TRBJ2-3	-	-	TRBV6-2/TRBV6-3	CASSYPLTRSTDTQYF	TGTGCCAGCAGTTACCCCCTAACACGAAGCACAGATACGCAGTATTTT
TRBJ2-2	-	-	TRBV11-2	CASSYARGATGELFF	TGTGCCAGCAGCTACGCCCGGGGGGCGACCGGGGAGCTGTTTTTT
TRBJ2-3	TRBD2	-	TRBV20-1	CSASPTLAGALQYF	TGCAGTGCTAGCCCCACACTAGCGGGAGCTCTGCAGTATTTT
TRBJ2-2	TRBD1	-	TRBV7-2	CASSLQGAFGTGELFF	TGTGCCAGCAGTCTACAGGGGGCCTTTGGAACCGGGGAGCTGTTTTTT
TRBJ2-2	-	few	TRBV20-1	CSAWGQRDTGELFF	TGCAGTGCTTGGGGCCAGAGGGACACCGGGGAGCTGTTTTTT
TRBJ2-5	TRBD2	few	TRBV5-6	CASSSGGYGTQYF	TGTGCCAGCAGCTCGGGGGGTTACGGGACCCAGTACTTC
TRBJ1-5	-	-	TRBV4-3	CASSQEGGVQPQHF	TGCGCCAGCAGCCAAGAGGGGGGGGTGCAGCCCCAGCATTTT
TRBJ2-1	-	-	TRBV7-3	CASSLYPGASYNEQFF	TGTGCCAGCAGCTTATATCCGGGAGCGTCCTACAATGAGCAGTTCTTC
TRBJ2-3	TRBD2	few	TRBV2	CASSGLIAGTDTQYF	TGTGCCAGCAGTGGGTTGATAGCGGGAACAGATACGCAGTATTTT
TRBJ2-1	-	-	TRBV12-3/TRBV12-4	CASTLRGRPNEQFF	TGTGCCAGCACGCTGCGTGGTCGTCCCAATGAGCAGTTCTTC
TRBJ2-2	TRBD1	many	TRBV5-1	CASSFTGVNTGELFF	TGCGCCAGCAGCTTTACAGGGGTGAACACCGGGGAGCTGTTTTTT
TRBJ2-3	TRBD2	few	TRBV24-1	CATSDFSGGGTDTQYF	TGTGCCACCAGTGATTTTTCTGGCGGGGGAACAGATACGCAGTATTTT
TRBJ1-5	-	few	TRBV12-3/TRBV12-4	CASSFMDSNQPQHF	TGTGCCAGCAGTTTTATGGACAGCAATCAGCCCCAGCATTTT
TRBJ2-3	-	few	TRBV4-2	CASSQPEGDTSTDTQYF	TGTGCCAGCAGCCAACCCGAAGGGGATACTAGCACAGATACGCAGTATTTT
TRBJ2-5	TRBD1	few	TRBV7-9	CASSPTGGWETQYF	TGTGCCAGCAGCCCGACAGGGGGCTGGGAGACCCAGTACTTC
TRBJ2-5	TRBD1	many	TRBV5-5	CASSLGQGWETQYF	TGTGCCAGCAGCTTGGGACAGGGATGGGAGACCCAGTACTTC
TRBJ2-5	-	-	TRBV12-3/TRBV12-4	CASSLFGGNQETQYF	TGTGCCAGCAGTTTATTCGGCGGGAACCAAGAGACCCAGTACTTC
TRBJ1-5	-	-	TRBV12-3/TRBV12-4	CASSLRASNQPQHF	TGTGCCAGCAGCCTTCGGGCGAGCAATCAGCCCCAGCATTTT
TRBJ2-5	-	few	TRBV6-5	CASSSGRPETQYF	TGTGCCAGCAGTTCGGGACGTCCGGAGACCCAGTACTTC
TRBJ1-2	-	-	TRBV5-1	CASSSPSSYGYTF	TGCGCCAGCAGCTCCCCCAGCTCCTATGGCTACACCTTC
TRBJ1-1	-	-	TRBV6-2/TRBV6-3	CASSYSGPETEAFF	TGTGCCAGCAGTTACTCTGGGCCAGAAACTGAAGCTTTCTTT
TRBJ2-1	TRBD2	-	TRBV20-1	CSASAASGRGPHVGEQFF	TGCAGTGCTAGTGCGGCTAGCGGGAGGGGCCCACATGTTGGTGAGCAGTTCTTC
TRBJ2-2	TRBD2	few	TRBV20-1	CSAKGAGWSGELFF	TGCAGTGCTAAGGGAGCGGGATGGTCCGGGGAGCTGTTTTTT
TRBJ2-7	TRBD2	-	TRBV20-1	CSARDSSGSRYEQYF	TGCAGTGCTAGAGATTCCAGCGGGAGCAGGTACGAGCAGTACTTC
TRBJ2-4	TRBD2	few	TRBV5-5	CASSLTAGGLAKNIQYF	TGTGCCAGCAGCTTGACGGCGGGAGGGCTAGCCAAAAACATTCAGTACTTC
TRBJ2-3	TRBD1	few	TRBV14	CASSQDETGRGRDTQYF	TGTGCCAGCAGCCAAGATGAGACGGGCAGGGGGCGAGATACGCAGTATTTT
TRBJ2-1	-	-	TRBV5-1	CASSPGQGGGQFF	TGCGCCAGCAGCCCTGGACAGGGCGGGGGTCAGTTCTTC
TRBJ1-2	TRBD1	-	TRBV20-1	CSARDTRTGKGYTF	TGCAGTGCTAGAGATACCCGGACAGGGAAAGGCTACACCTTC
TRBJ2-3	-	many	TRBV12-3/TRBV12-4	CASSLVQGRTDTQYF	TGTGCCAGCAGTTTAGTTCAGGGACGTACAGATACGCAGTATTTT
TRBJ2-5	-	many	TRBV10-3	CAISESGGRETQYF	TGTGCCATCAGTGAGTCGGGAGGCCGGGAGACCCAGTACTTC
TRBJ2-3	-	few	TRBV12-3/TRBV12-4	CASRPRQPHSTDTQYF	TGTGCCAGCAGGCCGCGGCAGCCCCATAGCACAGATACGCAGTATTTT
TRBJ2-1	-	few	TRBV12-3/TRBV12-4	CATAEGGTSKYNEQFF	TGTGCCACTGCGGAGGGGGGGACATCCAAATACAATGAGCAGTTCTTC